This T cell receptor (beta chain) was documented in a study of identical twins. This CDR3 has 13 residues. The V end was cut by 2 bases, the J end by 9 bases, with 11 bases between. TCRdb re-called the 5' RACE reads with MiXCR, one entry per CDR3 protein. The sample records under 800,000 distinct CDR3 sequences, 20% to 25% being singletons. The sample holds a few counts of this clonotype. These same data were also listed under a study on T cells expressing NK-cell markers.

The chain is built from TRBV12-3 or TRBV12-4 and TRBJ2-1; D uncertain. This sequence originates from a woman younger than 35 in good health. Sequencing was performed on PBMCs. CDR3 sequence reads: CASSLNSASEQFF. The CDR3 DNA reads TGTGCCAGCAGTTTAAATTCCGCGAGTGAGCAGTTCTTC.